Given below is one T cell receptor (beta chain) in context. This entry is derived from a study of spatial heterogeneity in lung cancer. The CDR3 totals 14 residues. The germline V gene has CDR1 DFQATT and CDR2 SNEGSKA (reference sequence). With 6 bases clipped from V and 2 bases from J, the junction kept 8 bases outside the gene matches. A single record per CDR3 protein comes from TCRdb applying MiXCR to the 5' RACE reads. The repertoire holds 49,000 or so distinct CDR3 sequences, with 10% to 15% as singletons. Noted time point: sample taken at primary tumor resection. TCRs were sequenced from unsorted whole RNA of tumor, nontumor lung or PBMC.

Specimen: PBMCs, collected at surgery. This chain uses TRBV20-1 with TRBJ2-3, with 7 bases matching TRBD1. The clonotype was recovered from a female donor with early-stage non-small cell lung cancer. CDR3 sequence reads: CSAGRDSNTDTQYF. The CDR3 region has the DNA TGCAGTGCGGGCCGGGACAGCAACACAGATACGCAGTATTTT.